The clone carrying this T cell receptor (beta chain) has a count of ten or more. The entry originates in a study of identical twins. Germline CDR1 is KGHDR and CDR2 is SFDVKD. Trimming removed 3 bases from V and 4 bases from J, with 18 bases in between. The CDR3 length is 17 residues. TCRdb reanalysed the 5' RACE reads using MiXCR and keeps one entry per CDR3 protein. Found here are about 700,000 distinct CDR3 sequences, around 6.1% of them singletons; the top ten hold 1.5% to 2%. The clonotype comes from a man aged 18 to 35 in good health. Sequencing input: naive T cells sorted from blood. The rearrangement joins TRBV24-1 to TRBJ2-1; possibly TRBD2 for D (5 bases). CDR3 residues: CATSDRRTQAYYNEQFF. The CDR3 nucleotides are TGTGCCACCAGTGATCGTAGGACTCAAGCCTATTACAATGAGCAGTTCTTC.